These T cell receptor beta chains were read from a single sample in a study of T cell responses to AZD1222 COVID-19 vaccine. Using immunoSEQ multiplex PCR, the repertoire was profiled, and TCRdb retains in-frame clones only, with some absent. The sample carries 65,000 to 90,000 clones, approximately 89% recorded once. The input for sequencing was peripheral blood, taken on day 0 of AZD1222 vaccination. Receptor source: an adult in good health. CDR3s include the opening cysteine and the closing phenylalanine or tryptophan. The order of the fields is V gene, clone size, D gene, J gene, CDR3 DNA, CDR3 protein. A D gene is named only where the DNA matches it firmly. Some rows mark clone size as missing; the rest say once, few, many or name a class of expanded clone.

TRBV2	-	-	TRBJ2-4	TGTGCCAGCAGTGAAGGTGGAGGTAGCGGAAAAAACATTCAGTACTTC	CASSEGGGSGKNIQYF
TRBV5-1	few	-	TRBJ2-2	TGCGCCAGCAGCCGAGGTCGGGGCACCGGGGAGCTGTTTTTT	CASSRGRGTGELFF
TRBV11-2	-	-	TRBJ2-1	TGTGCCAGCAGCCCGGAGATTCAAGAGCAGTTCTTC	CASSPEIQEQFF
TRBV5-1	-	TRBD2	TRBJ2-1	TGCGCCAGCAGCTTTGGAGGGCGGGGGAATGAGCAGTTCTTC	CASSFGGRGNEQFF
TRBV7-2	few	TRBD1	TRBJ1-2	TGTGCCAGCAGCTCTCCGGGGACAGGGATCTATGGCTACACCTTC	CASSSPGTGIYGYTF
TRBV7-9	-	TRBD2	TRBJ2-1	TGTGCCAGCAGCCTAACGTCTAGCGGGAGGCTGTCCTACAATGAGCAGTTCTTC	CASSLTSSGRLSYNEQFF
TRBV30	-	-	TRBJ2-2	TGTGCCTGGAGTGAGACGGCGAACACCGGGGAGCTGTTTTTT	CAWSETANTGELFF
TRBV7-9	-	-	TRBJ2-2	TGTGCCAGCACGGTCGCCGGGGAGCTGTTTTTT	CASTVAGELFF
TRBV20-1	-	-	TRBJ2-5	TGCAGTGCTAGTTCCGACTCGGGGTCGGCAGAGACCCAGTACTTC	CSASSDSGSAETQYF
TRBV19	-	TRBD1	TRBJ2-7	TGTGCCAGTAGTGACACCGGGACAGTGTCCTACGAGCAGTACTTC	CASSDTGTVSYEQYF
TRBV19	-	-	TRBJ2-1	TGTGCCAGTAGTATAGAAGGGGGTGAGCAGTTCTTC	CASSIEGGEQFF
TRBV28	few	TRBD2	TRBJ2-5	TGTGCCAGCAGTTTACAGCGGGGACAAGAGACCCAGTACTTC	CASSLQRGQETQYF
TRBV9	-	-	TRBJ1-6	TGTGCCAGCAGCGGACCCCACGATGGGAATGGTTCACCCCTCCACTTT	CASSGPHDGNGSPLHF
TRBV7-3	-	-	TRBJ2-1	TGTGCCAGCAGCTTAATGCCGGGGGAGAACAATGAGCAGTTCTTC	CASSLMPGENNEQFF
TRBV28	few	-	TRBJ2-3	TGTGCCAGCAGTAAATCTCGGGACGGTAGCACAGATACGCAGTATTTT	CASSKSRDGSTDTQYF
TRBV7-9	-	-	TRBJ1-6	TGTGCCAGCGAGGGGGAGGGATGGTCACCCCTCCACTTT	CASEGEGWSPLHF
TRBV13	-	-	TRBJ2-7	TGTGCCAGCAGCTTCGGACAGCCAACCTACGAGCAGTACTTC	CASSFGQPTYEQYF
TRBV6-5	-	-	TRBJ1-5	TGTGCCAGCACAGGCGTACAGGCAACTCAGCCCCAGCATTTT	CASTGVQATQPQHF
TRBV28	once	-	TRBJ1-5	TGTGCCAGCAGTTCCCCTCCTGTCGGCAATCAGCCCCAGCATTTT	CASSSPPVGNQPQHF
TRBV10-2	-	-	TRBJ1-4	TGCGCCAGCAGTCCCAGGGTGGGAGAAAAACTGTTTTTT	CASSPRVGEKLFF
TRBV5-5	-	-	TRBJ1-2	TGTGCCAGCAGCTTGGCCGGCGCTAACTATGGCTACACCTTC	CASSLAGANYGYTF
TRBV4-1	-	TRBD1	TRBJ2-2	TGCGCCAGCAGCCAAGCAGGGGGCGGGGAGCTGTTTTTT	CASSQAGGGELFF
TRBV27	-	-	TRBJ1-3	TGTGCCAGCAGTTTCGGGCAAGGAAACACCATATATTTT	CASSFGQGNTIYF
TRBV25-1	few	-	TRBJ1-1	TGTGCCAGCAGTGACCTTCAACAGGAGGTATTT	CASSDLQQEVF
TRBV12-3/TRBV12-4	few	-	TRBJ2-7	TGTGCCAGCAGTTTAGGGACCTACGAGCAGTACTTC	CASSLGTYEQYF
TRBV19	-	-	TRBJ2-1	TGTGCCAGTAGTATCCTAGGGTTTCGGGGCAATGAGCAGTTCTTC	CASSILGFRGNEQFF
TRBV12-3/TRBV12-4	-	-	TRBJ1-1	TGTGCCAGCAGCCTAGGACAGCCACTCGGAGCTTTCTTT	CASSLGQPLGAFF
TRBV7-7	-	TRBD1	TRBJ2-1	TGTGCCAGCAGCTTAGGGACAGGGGCCAACAATGAGCAGTTCTTC	CASSLGTGANNEQFF
TRBV27	-	-	TRBJ1-1	TGTGCCAGCACCGCCCGGGCGAACACTGAAGCTTTCTTT	CASTARANTEAFF
TRBV9	-	TRBD2	TRBJ2-3	TGTGCCAGCAGCCCGAGCGGGGGATGGGATGGGGCAGATACGCAGTATTTT	CASSPSGGWDGADTQYF